The 19 T cell receptor beta chains presented below share a single source sample, sequenced in a study of blood T cell repertoires in COVID-19. Profiled with immunoSEQ multiplex PCR; TCRdb holds only in-frame clones, not every one. The sample has hundreds of thousands of clones, approximately 82% seen once. The sequencing input was peripheral blood. Receptors originate from a woman in her fifties or sixties with acute or convalescent COVID-19.

The table lists this clone with a few counts. The rearrangement uses TRBV25-1 and TRBJ1-2, with D perhaps matching TRBD1 (5 bases). Germline V gives CDR1 MGHDK, CDR2 SYGVNS. The CDR3 is 12 residues long. The germline V and J ends were trimmed by 8 bases and 7 bases, with 14 bases remaining between them. CDR3 loop: CASAKRGGGYTF. DNA for the CDR3: TGTGCCAGCGCGAAGCGGGGCGGTGGCTACACCTTC.

This chain links TRBV6-5 with TRBJ2-4, with 9 bases aligning to TRBD1. Germline V CDR1 and CDR2: MNHEY, SVGAGI. The J segment lost 1 base and the V segment lost 5 bases, leaving 3 bases of the junction unmatched. The CDR3 loop spans 15 amino acids. CDR3: CASSLGQGAKNIQYF. The CDR3 DNA reads TGTGCCAGCAGTCTCGGACAGGGGGCCAAAAACATTCAGTACTTC.

This clone was counted many times. The chain recombines TRBV24-1 with TRBJ2-2; tentative D call: TRBD2 (5 bases). The germline V gene has CDR1 KGHDR and CDR2 SFDVKD. Trimming took off 5 bases at V and 2 bases at J, with 11 bases between the two ends. The CDR3 has 15 residues. The CDR3 DNA reads TGTGCCACCAGTGCGGGGTGGCTAAACACCGGGGAGCTGTTTTTT. Its protein is CATSAGWLNTGELFF.

V and J are TRBV7-3 and TRBJ2-2, with a tentative D call TRBD1 (6 bases). Trimming left V 5 bases short and J 6 bases short, with 10 bases between. The germline V gene encodes CDR1 SGHTA and CDR2 FQGTGA. The CDR3 is made up of 13 amino acids. The CDR3 bases are TGTGCCAGCAGCGACAGGACAGCCGGGGAGCTGTTTTTT. Its protein product is CASSDRTAGELFF.

The rearrangement uses TRBV28 and TRBJ2-1; TRBD1 aligns across 9 bases. CDR1 is MDHEN, CDR2 SYDVKM, per germline. V lost 8 bases, J lost 5 bases, and 13 bases stayed unmatched. CDR3 size: 16 residues. CDR3 DNA sequence: TGTGCCAGCGAGACTGGGACAGGGTGGGCTAACAATGAGCAGTTCTTC. Protein product: CASETGTGWANNEQFF.

V is TRBV11-2 and J is TRBJ2-7; 8 nucleotides align to TRBD2. CDR1 is SGHAT, CDR2 FQNNGV, per germline. The junction had 5 bases not matched to a gene; V was cut back by 0 bases and J by 1 base. The CDR3 has 16 amino acids. The CDR3 sequence is CASSLDRTSRSYEQYF. Written as DNA, the CDR3 is TGTGCCAGCAGCTTAGATCGGACTAGCAGATCCTACGAGCAGTACTTC.

The V gene is TRBV6-6, the J gene TRBJ1-2; D unclear. The CDR3 covers 13 residues. V was clipped by 7 bases and J by 2 bases, with 11 bases between them. The germline V gene encodes CDR1 MNHNY and CDR2 SVGAGI (reference sequence). The CDR3 here is CASTVGNNYGYTF. CDR3 bases: TGTGCCAGCACCGTCGGGAACAACTATGGCTACACCTTC.

The genes are TRBV19 and TRBJ2-1, with 8 bases matching TRBD2. This CDR3 has 13 residues. The V gene end was trimmed by 9 bases and the J gene end by 4 bases; junction bases not matched to a gene: 5. The V gene's germline CDR1 is LNHDA and CDR2 SQIVND (reference sequence). Written as DNA, the CDR3 is TGTGCCAGCGCTAGCGGGTCGTACAATGAGCAGTTCTTC. Its protein is CASASGSYNEQFF.

V and J are TRBV27 and TRBJ2-1; possibly TRBD2 for D (6 bases). The CDR3 runs to 15 residues. V lost 0 bases and J 1 base, leaving 7 bases between the germline ends. Germline CDR1 is MNHEY and CDR2 is SMNVEV (reference sequence). CDR3 DNA sequence: TGTGCCAGCAGTTTATCGGGGGGATCCTACAATGAGCAGTTCTTC. It codes for CASSLSGGSYNEQFF.

The chain is built from TRBV5-5 and TRBJ2-1; 13 bases map to TRBD2. J was trimmed by 8 bases and V by 5 bases; bases with no gene match: 16. Germline loops: CDR1 SGHKS, CDR2 YYEKEE (reference sequence). The CDR3 spans 18 residues. In DNA, the CDR3 is TGTGCCAGCAGTTGGACTAGCGGGAGTGGGGGTAGTTCGGATGAGCAGTTCTTC. As protein: CASSWTSGSGGSSDEQFF. Based on the CDR3 plus reference TRBV5-5 and TRBJ2-1, the full variable domain is DAGVTQSPTHLIKTRGQQVTLRCSPISGHKSVSWYQQVLGQGPQFIFQYYEKEERGRGNFPDRFSARQFPNYSSELNVNALLLGDSALYLCASSWTSGSGGSSDEQFFGPGTRLTVL.

The chain combines TRBV28 with TRBJ1-3; a weak D match, TRBD1 (6 bases). From germline, CDR1 is MDHEN and CDR2 SYDVKM. Trimming took 8 bases from V and 2 from J, leaving 13 bases between them. The CDR3 has 14 amino acids. The CDR3 sequence is CASSKGGTGNTIYF. CDR3 nucleotides: TGTGCCAGCTCTAAGGGGGGGACTGGAAACACCATATATTTT.

This clone has just a few counts. The rearrangement uses TRBV6-1 and TRBJ1-2; TRBD1 is a possible D gene (6 bases). Germline lookup yields CDR1 MNHNS and CDR2 SASEGT. CDR3 length: 15 residues. V lost 2 bases, J lost 4 bases, and 14 bases lay in between. The CDR3 region has the DNA TGTGCCAGCAGTGAAAGGGACATCCACTCCTATGGCTACACCTTC. It specifies CASSERDIHSYGYTF.

The chain's CDR3 is CASSQDPASGTWTGELFF. As DNA, the CDR3 is TGTGCCAGCAGCCAAGATCCGGCTAGCGGGACATGGACCGGGGAGCTGTTTTTT. The gene calls are TRBV3-1 (or the pseudogene TRBV3-2) and TRBJ2-2, with 9 bases lining up with TRBD2. CDR3 length: 18 amino acids. The germline V gene encodes CDR1 LGHDT and CDR2 YNNKEL (reference sequence). The J segment lost 5 bases and the V segment lost 0 bases, leaving 10 bases of the junction unmatched.

The V call is TRBV7-2, the J call TRBJ2-7; D is uncertain. The length of the CDR3 is 13 residues. From germline, CDR1 is SGHTA and CDR2 FQGNSA. The V and J ends lost 1 base and 5 bases respectively, with 9 bases between them. The DNA of the CDR3 is TGTGCCAGCAGCTTAGTCTCCTCGGACGAGCAGTACTTC. This encodes CASSLVSSDEQYF.

In this sample, this clone turned up once. V usage is TRBV3-1 (or the pseudogene TRBV3-2) and J usage is TRBJ2-2, with TRBD2 matching 8 bases. V was pared by 1 base and J by 4 bases, with 5 bases of the junction left unmatched. Germline V lookup: CDR1 LGHDT, CDR2 YNNKEL (reference sequence). This CDR3 spans 16 amino acids. In nucleotides, the CDR3 is TGTGCCAGCAGCCAAGTCCGGGCGGGAGGCACCGGGGAGCTGTTTTTT. This translates into CASSQVRAGGTGELFF.

The J gene is TRBJ1-5, the V gene TRBV27; the D is unclear. CDR3 length: 14 amino acids. The germline V and J ends were trimmed by 0 bases and 7 bases, with 10 bases remaining between them. CDR1 and CDR2 (germline): MNHEY, SMNVEV (reference sequence). The CDR3 region is CASSLSLTAQPQHF. CDR3 DNA sequence: TGTGCCAGCAGTTTATCTTTGACTGCCCAGCCCCAGCATTTT.

This clone was seen a few times. The chain employs TRBV27 and TRBJ2-6; the match to TRBD1 covers 8 bases. With 4 bases clipped from V and 2 bases from J, the junction kept 10 bases outside the gene matches. The CDR3 extends over 18 amino acids. In germline, CDR1 is MNHEY, CDR2 SMNVEV (reference sequence). CDR3 amino acids: CASSSLGQGKAGANVLTF. The DNA for the CDR3 is TGTGCCAGCAGTTCGCTCGGACAGGGCAAGGCTGGGGCCAACGTCCTGACTTTC.

This sequence joins TRBV27 and TRBJ1-4; 8 bases are shared with TRBD1. CDR1 MNHEY and CDR2 SMNVEV come from the germline V gene (reference sequence). With V trimmed by 6 bases and J by 3 bases, 0 bases remained unmatched. The CDR3 totals 13 residues. The CDR3: CASRQGANEKLFF. CDR3 nucleotide sequence: TGTGCCAGCAGACAGGGGGCTAATGAAAAACTGTTTTTT.

This clone has only one observation. The chain combines TRBV5-1 with TRBJ2-7, with a tentative D call TRBD2 (6 bases). The CDR3 has 17 residues. Germline CDR1 SGHRS, CDR2 YFSETQ. V was trimmed by 3 bases and J by 4 bases, leaving 23 bases between them. CDR3 sequence: CASSSLISIGSVYEQYF. The DNA for the CDR3 is TGCGCCAGCAGCTCTTTGATCTCTATCGGGAGTGTATACGAGCAGTACTTC.